These 32 T cell receptor beta chains were sequenced from one sample in a study of T-cell memory formation after mild COVID-19 (dated by TCRdb to about 2021). The library was made by 5' RACE. TCRdb records Illumina NovaSeq 6000 as the sequencer. TCRdb itself trimmed the public reads at Q25 with fastp, ran MiXCR and retained productive beta chains. CDR3 protein sequences are deduplicated, and each keeps its most common genes and DNA. The sample table contains more than 200,000 distinct CDR3 sequences; only one count was recorded for about 17% of them. The ten biggest clones cover 3.5% of the sample. Sequencing input: PBMCs or a T cell subset sorted from them (not recorded which). Every receptor here comes from a man aged 18 to 35 who had mild COVID-19 (a few samples of this study predate the infection). The sample titles of this study are shuffled in the database, so cell type and time point are left out; the donor was told from shared clones.

V and J are TRBV5-1 and TRBJ2-5, with 14 bases that match TRBD2. V gave up 6 bases and J gave up 7 bases; unmatched junction bases: 11. Germline V gene data show CDR1 as SGHRS and CDR2 as YFSETQ. CDR3 length: 16 amino acids. The CDR3 DNA reads TGCGCCAGCACGCGGGGACTAGCGGGGGAAGTCGGGACCCAGTACTTC. It yields the protein CASTRGLAGEVGTQYF. Using reference TRBV5-1 and TRBJ2-5 for the parts outside the CDR3, the full variable domain is KAGVTQTPRYLIKTRGQQVTLSCSPISGHRSVSWYQQTPGQGLQFLFEYFSETQRNKGNFPGRFSGRQFSNSRSEMNVSTLELGDSALYLCASTRGLAGEVGTQYFGPGTRLLVL.

In regard to this clonotype: The junction departs from the called germline gene at one end, perhaps through a read error. This chain links TRBV29-1 with TRBJ2-5; the D gene is possibly TRBD2 (6 bases). The CDR3 extends over 12 amino acids. Germline loops: CDR1 SQVTM, CDR2 ANQGSEA. The CDR3 bases are TGCAGCGTTAGTTGGCGACGGGAGACCAAGTACTTC. It encodes CSVSWRRETKYF.

J is TRBJ2-1 and V is TRBV19, with 8 bases lining up with TRBD2. Germline V gene data show CDR1 as LNHDA and CDR2 as SQIVND (reference sequence). The V segment lost 5 bases and the J segment 3 bases; nucleotides outside the gene matches: 3. This CDR3 is built from 14 residues. The CDR3 spells CASSAGTSYNEQFF. The CDR3 DNA is TGTGCCAGTAGTGCAGGGACTAGCTACAATGAGCAGTTCTTC.

V and J are TRBV6-5 and TRBJ1-1; no firm D call. Germline CDR1 is MNHEY and CDR2 is SVGAGI. V lost 8 bases to trimming and J lost 5 bases, with 9 bases between them. This CDR3 comprises 11 residues. The CDR3 region has the DNA TGTGCCAGCGTCCAGGCAACTGAAGCTTTCTTT. Protein product: CASVQATEAFF.

Only a few counts were recorded for this clonotype. The chain is built from TRBV18 and TRBJ2-7; 10 bases fit TRBD1. V gave up 3 bases and J gave up 6 bases; unmatched junction bases: 5. Germline loops: CDR1 KGHSH, CDR2 LQKENI. This CDR3 is 14 amino acids long. This CDR3 reads CASSPRTGGGEQYV. The CDR3 DNA follows: TGTGCCAGCTCACCTCGGACAGGGGGGGGCGAGCAGTACGTC.

At least ten counts were recorded for this clonotype. This sequence joins TRBV7-2 and TRBJ2-7, with D hard to call. V was pared by 1 base and J by 0 bases, with 4 bases between. In germline, CDR1 is SGHTA, CDR2 FQGNSA. The CDR3 is 13 amino acids. The CDR3 DNA is TGTGCCAGCAGCTTAGGGAACTCCTACGAGCAGTACTTC. Translation gives CASSLGNSYEQYF.

The V call is TRBV18, the J call TRBJ2-7; possible D gene TRBD2, 5 bases. The CDR3 contains 13 residues. V was cut by 6 bases and J by 1 base, with 10 bases left in between. Per germline, CDR1 KGHSH and CDR2 LQKENI. The CDR3 bases are TGTGCCAGCTCTTCCTCGGGATCCTACGAGCAGTACGTC. Its translation is CASSSSGSYEQYV.

The sample holds a few counts of this clonotype. The V and J genes are TRBV2 and TRBJ1-5; D remains ambiguous. V was shortened by 4 bases and J by 7 bases, with 17 bases between the two germline ends. Germline lookup yields CDR1 SNHLY and CDR2 FYNNEI. The CDR3 extends over 15 amino acids. The CDR3 DNA follows: TGTGCCAGCAGTGTAGGGCAGCCCGGGAGGCAGCCCCAGCATTTT. Translating gives CASSVGQPGRQPQHF.

There are a few counts of this clonotype. The chain has TRBV7-3 and TRBJ2-3, with D perhaps being TRBD1 or TRBD2 (5 bases each). V dropped 4 bases and J dropped 2 bases, with 13 bases sitting between them. This CDR3 contains 15 residues. The germline V gene encodes CDR1 SGHTA and CDR2 FQGTGA. Here the CDR3 DNA reads TGTGCCAGCAGCTCCGGGACCGATGACACAGATACGCAGTATTTT. The encoded protein is CASSSGTDDTDTQYF.

This clonotype was detected a few times. The chain combines TRBV7-2 with TRBJ1-6; D call uncertain. V was trimmed by 6 bases and J by 10 bases, leaving 19 bases between them. Per the germline V gene, CDR1 is SGHTA and CDR2 is FQGNSA. The CDR3 loop spans 15 amino acids. CDR3 loop: CASSPGSVVGSPLHF. DNA for the CDR3: TGTGCCAGCAGTCCGGGTTCGGTCGTGGGGTCACCCCTCCACTTT.

This clonotype showed up many times. The genes are TRBV5-5 and TRBJ2-5; 7 bases align to TRBD2. CDR1 SGHKS and CDR2 YYEKEE come from the germline V gene (reference sequence). This CDR3 contains 13 residues. Germline trimming cut 4 bases from V and 5 bases from J; bases unmatched to any gene: 5. This chain's CDR3 is CASSAGVRETQYF. CDR3 DNA sequence: TGTGCCAGCAGCGCGGGAGTCAGGGAGACCCAGTACTTC.

Here the CDR3 reads CASSSRQGDNEQFF. Here the CDR3 DNA reads TGTGCCAGCAGCTCCCGGCAGGGGGACAATGAGCAGTTCTTC. This chain uses TRBV11-1 with TRBJ2-1; 7 bases map to TRBD1. Per germline, CDR1 SGHAT and CDR2 FQDESV (reference sequence). The CDR3 length is 14 residues. The junction had 5 bases not matched to a gene; V was cut back by 4 bases and J by 5 bases.

There are many counts of this clonotype. V is TRBV7-2 and J is TRBJ1-3; D is undetermined. The ends were cut back, 5 bases at V and 2 bases at J, with 10 bases in the middle. Germline-derived CDR1 and CDR2 are SGHTA and FQGNSA. The CDR3 spans 14 residues. The CDR3 loop reads CASSAIRAGNTIYF. The CDR3 DNA reads as TGTGCCAGCAGCGCTATTAGGGCTGGAAACACCATATATTTT. The full variable domain, rest sourced from reference TRBV7-2 and TRBJ1-3, is GAGVSQSPSNKVTEKGKDVELRCDPISGHTALYWYRQSLGQGLEFLIYFQGNSAPDKSGLPSDRFSAERTGGSVSTLTIQRTQQEDSAVYLCASSAIRAGNTIYFGEGSWLTVV.

This clonotype was counted between two and nine times. V gene TRBV4-3 combines with J gene TRBJ2-2; 7 nucleotides align to TRBD2. The CDR3 sequence is 16 residues long. Germline values: CDR1 LGHNA, CDR2 YSLEER. J gave up 5 bases and V 3 bases, and 9 bases lay outside the gene matches. Here the CDR3 DNA reads TGCGCCAGCAGCCATGTAACTAGCGTCGGGACCGGGGAGCTGTTTTTT. This translates into CASSHVTSVGTGELFF.

A few counts support this clonotype. The chain uses TRBV7-2 and TRBJ1-6; the D gene is possibly TRBD1 (5 bases). From germline, CDR1 is SGHTA and CDR2 FQGNSA. The length of the CDR3 is 15 residues. With 1 base removed from V and 11 bases from J, the gap between germline ends came to 15 bases. This chain's CDR3 is CASSLGRGFGAPLHF. CDR3 in DNA: TGTGCCAGCAGCTTAGGGCGGGGGTTTGGGGCACCCCTCCACTTT.

This clonotype has just a few counts. The chain recombines TRBV7-3 with TRBJ2-5, with 8 bases aligning to TRBD1. Germline loops: CDR1 SGHTA, CDR2 FQGTGA. V trimming: 4 bases; J trimming: 5 bases; junction bases outside the gene matches: 9. The CDR3 runs 15 residues. For the CDR3, the DNA is TGTGCCAGCAGCTCGTCTCCAGGGGGCTGGGAGACCCAGTACTTC. Its translation: CASSSSPGGWETQYF.

This clonotype was seen at least ten times. The chain recombines TRBV5-1 with TRBJ1-1; D perhaps matches TRBD1 (6 bases). CDR1 and CDR2 (germline): SGHRS, YFSETQ. CDR3 length: 15 residues. V lost 2 bases to trimming and J lost 1 base, with 12 bases between them. As DNA, the CDR3 is TGCGCCAGCAGCTTCGCAGGGGACACGAACACTGAAGCTTTCTTT. Translation: CASSFAGDTNTEAFF.

The V gene is TRBV20-1, the J gene TRBJ2-7; tentatively, D is TRBD2 (6 bases). Germline V gene lookup returns CDR1 DFQATT and CDR2 SNEGSKA (reference sequence). This CDR3 region has 15 residues. V dropped 3 bases and J dropped 0 bases, with 15 bases sitting between them. CDR3 in DNA: TGCAGTGCTAGCCCCGGGACTGCTAGCTCCTACGAGCAGTACGTC. This codes for CSASPGTASSYEQYV.

This clonotype came up many times. This chain uses TRBV4-3 with TRBJ2-3, with D tentatively TRBD2 (5 bases). The CDR3 consists of 15 residues. Germline-derived CDR1 and CDR2 are LGHNA and YSLEER. V was pared by 1 base and J by 5 bases, with 13 bases between. Written as DNA, the CDR3 is TGCGCCAGCAGCCAAGTTGAGGCAGGAGGAGATACGCAGTATTTT. Its protein product is CASSQVEAGGDTQYF.

This clonotype was counted a few times. The chain links TRBV5-5 to TRBJ2-2; the match to TRBD1 covers 9 bases. V gave up 4 bases and J gave up 0 bases; unmatched junction bases: 4. This CDR3 comprises 16 residues. From germline, CDR1 is SGHKS and CDR2 YYEKEE (reference sequence). The CDR3 spells CASSEDRGTNTGELFF. The CDR3 nucleotides read TGTGCCAGCAGCGAGGACAGGGGCACGAACACCGGGGAGCTGTTTTTT.

The genes are TRBV6-1 and TRBJ1-2; maybe TRBD1 (5 bases). The CDR3 runs to 13 residues. Germline V CDR1 and CDR2: MNHNS, SASEGT. Trimming pared 4 bases from V and 2 bases from J, leaving 8 bases between. Written as DNA, the CDR3 is TGTGCCAGCAGTGTTAAGGGGAACTATGGCTACACCTTC. Protein sequence: CASSVKGNYGYTF.

This chain connects TRBV7-9 to TRBJ2-6; D gene ambiguous. There are 15 residues in the CDR3. CDR1 and CDR2 (germline): SEHNR, FQNEAQ (reference sequence). Trimming left V 2 bases short and J 0 bases short, with 5 bases between. The chain's CDR3 is CASSLYISGANVLTF. CDR3 sequence (DNA): TGTGCCAGCAGCTTATATATCTCTGGGGCCAACGTCCTGACTTTC.

In its sample, this clonotype was seen many times. The rearrangement links TRBV20-1 to TRBJ2-2; possible D gene TRBD1, 6 bases. Looked up from germline, CDR1 is DFQATT and CDR2 is SNEGSKA (reference sequence). The CDR3 extends over 13 amino acids. V lost 0 bases, J lost 6 bases, and 8 bases lay in between. This CDR3 is CSARESGAGELFF. CDR3 nucleotide sequence: TGCAGTGCTAGAGAATCAGGGGCCGGGGAGCTGTTTTTT.

The CDR3 sequence is CAISVRDRGHGYTF. The CDR3 nucleotides are TGTGCCATCAGTGTTCGGGACAGGGGGCATGGCTACACCTTC. The chain couples TRBV10-3 to TRBJ1-2, with 12 nucleotides matching TRBD1. J was trimmed by 6 bases and V by 4 bases; bases with no gene match: 3. CDR1 is ENHRY, CDR2 SYGVKD, per germline. This CDR3 region has 14 residues.

This chain connects TRBV4-1 to TRBJ2-3; no clear D gene. The CDR3 totals 16 residues. Germline loops: CDR1 MGHRA, CDR2 YSYEKL. The germline V and J ends were trimmed by 1 base and 6 bases, with 17 bases remaining between them. Written as DNA, the CDR3 is TGCGCCAGCAGCCAAGCAAATCTAGGGTGGTCTGATACGCAGTATTTT. It codes for CASSQANLGWSDTQYF.

This chain joins TRBV18 and TRBJ1-2; 8 bases are a match to TRBD1. The J segment lost 3 bases and the V segment lost 3 bases, leaving 6 bases of the junction unmatched. CDR3 size: 15 residues. Germline values: CDR1 KGHSH, CDR2 LQKENI. The CDR3: CASSPPSTGDYGYTF. The CDR3 bases are TGTGCCAGCTCACCTCCCTCGACAGGGGACTATGGCTACACCTTC.

The chain couples TRBV7-8 to TRBJ2-5; TRBD1 matches at 10 bases. CDR3 size: 14 residues. J lost 9 bases, V lost 5 bases, and 9 bases had no gene match. Germline-derived CDR1 and CDR2 are SGHVS and FQNEAQ. The chain's CDR3 is CASSPGTGEVPQYF. The CDR3 coding sequence is TGTGCCAGCAGCCCTGGGACAGGGGAAGTTCCCCAGTACTTC.

This clonotype was counted a few times. The chain carries TRBV5-5 and TRBJ2-7; TRBD2 aligns across 7 bases. The CDR3 sequence is 15 residues long. The junction had 4 bases not matched to a gene; V was cut back by 0 bases and J by 1 base. Germline CDR1 is SGHKS and CDR2 is YYEKEE (reference sequence). CDR3 protein: CASSLGPSGSYEQYF. The CDR3 DNA reads as TGTGCCAGCAGCTTGGGACCTAGCGGTTCCTACGAGCAGTACTTC. Variable domain in full (rest from reference TRBV5-5 and TRBJ2-7): DAGVTQSPTHLIKTRGQQVTLRCSPISGHKSVSWYQQVLGQGPQFIFQYYEKEERGRGNFPDRFSARQFPNYSSELNVNALLLGDSALYLCASSLGPSGSYEQYFGPGTRLTVT.

This clonotype has ten or more counts. V gene TRBV5-6 combines with J gene TRBJ1-2; D perhaps matches TRBD1 (5 bases). Germline assignment: CDR1 SGHDT and CDR2 YYEEEE. CDR3 length: 14 residues. Trimming pared 5 bases from V and 10 bases from J, leaving 21 bases between. In DNA form, the CDR3 reads TGTGCCAGCAGTCCCTTAGCGGTTGGAGGGGTCTACACCTTC. It specifies CASSPLAVGGVYTF. Together with reference TRBV5-6 and TRBJ1-2, the CDR3 gives the full variable domain: DAGVTQSPTHLIKTRGQQVTLRCSPKSGHDTVSWYQQALGQGPQFIFQYYEEEERQRGNFPDRFSGHQFPNYSSELNVNALLLGDSALYLCASSPLAVGGVYTFGSGTRLTVV.

This clonotype was found a few times. The J gene is TRBJ2-1, the V gene TRBV11-1; D call uncertain. The CDR3 sequence is 13 residues long. Germline V lookup: CDR1 SGHAT, CDR2 FQDESV (reference sequence). Trimming removed 0 bases at V and 8 bases at J, with 8 bases between. CDR3 sequence: CASSLALGYEQFF. The CDR3 DNA is TGTGCCAGCAGCTTAGCGCTGGGCTATGAGCAGTTCTTC.

This chain joins TRBV6-5 and TRBJ1-1; D might be TRBD1 (6 bases). The CDR3 loop spans 15 amino acids. The germline V gene has CDR1 MNHEY and CDR2 SVGAGI. V was trimmed by 4 bases and J by 4 bases, leaving 16 bases between them. The CDR3 DNA sequence: TGTGCCAGCAGTTCAGCGGGGGAGGGGGTCACTGAAGCTTTCTTT. Its protein product is CASSSAGEGVTEAFF.

This clonotype has just a few counts. This chain uses TRBV5-4 with TRBJ2-5; D remains ambiguous. The CDR3 covers 14 residues. Trimming cost V 0 bases and J 1 base, with 7 bases left between them. Germline V CDR1 and CDR2: SGHNT, YYREEE (reference sequence). Here the CDR3 reads CASSLDGFQETQYF. CDR3 sequence (DNA): TGTGCCAGCAGCTTGGACGGATTCCAAGAGACCCAGTACTTC.